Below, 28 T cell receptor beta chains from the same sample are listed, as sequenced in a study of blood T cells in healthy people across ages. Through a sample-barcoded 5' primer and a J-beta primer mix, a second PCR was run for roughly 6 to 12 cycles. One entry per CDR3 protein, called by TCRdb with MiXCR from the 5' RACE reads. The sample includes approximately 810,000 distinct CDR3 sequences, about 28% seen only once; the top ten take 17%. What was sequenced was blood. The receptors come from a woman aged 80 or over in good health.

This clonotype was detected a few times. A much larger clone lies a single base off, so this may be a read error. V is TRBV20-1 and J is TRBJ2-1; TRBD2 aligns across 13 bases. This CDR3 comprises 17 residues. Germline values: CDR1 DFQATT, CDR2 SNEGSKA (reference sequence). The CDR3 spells CSARGLSGTSGDNEQVF. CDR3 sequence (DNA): TGCAGTGCTAGAGGTCTATCCGGGACTAGCGGGGACAATGAGCAGGTCTTC.

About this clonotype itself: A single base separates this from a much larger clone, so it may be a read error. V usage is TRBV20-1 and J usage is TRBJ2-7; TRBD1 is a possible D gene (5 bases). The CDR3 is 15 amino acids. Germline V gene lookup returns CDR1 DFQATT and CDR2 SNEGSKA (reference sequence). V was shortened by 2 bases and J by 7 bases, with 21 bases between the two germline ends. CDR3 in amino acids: CSARILAGKFNEQYF. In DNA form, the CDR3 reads TGCAGTGCTAGAATTCTGGCAGGGAAATTCAATGAGCAGTACTTC.

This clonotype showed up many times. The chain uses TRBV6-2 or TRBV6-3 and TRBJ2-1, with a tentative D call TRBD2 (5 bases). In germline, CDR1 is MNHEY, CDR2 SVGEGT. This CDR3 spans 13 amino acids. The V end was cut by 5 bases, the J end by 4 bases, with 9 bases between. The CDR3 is CASSTTTYNEQFF. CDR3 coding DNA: TGTGCCAGCAGTACGACTACTTACAATGAGCAGTTCTTC.

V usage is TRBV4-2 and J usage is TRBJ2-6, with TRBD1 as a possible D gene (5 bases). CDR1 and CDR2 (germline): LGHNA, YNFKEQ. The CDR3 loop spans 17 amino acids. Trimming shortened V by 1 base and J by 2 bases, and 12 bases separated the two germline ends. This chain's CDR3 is CASSQAARATGANVLTF. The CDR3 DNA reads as TGTGCCAGCAGCCAAGCTGCCAGGGCAACTGGGGCCAACGTCCTGACTTTC.

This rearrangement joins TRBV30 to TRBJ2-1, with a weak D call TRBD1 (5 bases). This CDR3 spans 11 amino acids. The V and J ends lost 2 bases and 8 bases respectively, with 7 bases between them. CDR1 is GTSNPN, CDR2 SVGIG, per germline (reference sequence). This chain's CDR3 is CAWSLGDEQFF. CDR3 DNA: TGTGCCTGGAGTTTAGGGGATGAGCAGTTCTTC.

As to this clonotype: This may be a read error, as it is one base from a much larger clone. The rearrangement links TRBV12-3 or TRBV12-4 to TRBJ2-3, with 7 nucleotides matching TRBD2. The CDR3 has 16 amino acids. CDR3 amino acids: CASTAGWRGIADTEYF. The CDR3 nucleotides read TGTGCCAGCACGGCAGGCTGGCGGGGGATCGCAGATACGGAGTATTTT.

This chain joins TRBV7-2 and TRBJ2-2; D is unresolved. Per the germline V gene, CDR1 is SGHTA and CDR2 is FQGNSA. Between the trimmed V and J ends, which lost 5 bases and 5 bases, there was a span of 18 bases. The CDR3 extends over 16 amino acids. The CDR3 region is CASSTDPGLGTGELFF. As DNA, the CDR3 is TGTGCCAGCAGCACCGACCCAGGCTTAGGAACCGGGGAGCTGTTTTTT.

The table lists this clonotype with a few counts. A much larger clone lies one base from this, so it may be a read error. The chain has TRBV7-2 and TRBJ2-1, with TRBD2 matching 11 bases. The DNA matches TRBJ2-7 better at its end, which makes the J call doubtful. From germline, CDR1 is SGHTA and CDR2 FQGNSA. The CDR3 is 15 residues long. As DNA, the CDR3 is TGTGCCAGCAGCTTAGCCACTAGCGGGGGTAATGAGCAGTACTTC. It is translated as CASSLATSGGNEQYF.

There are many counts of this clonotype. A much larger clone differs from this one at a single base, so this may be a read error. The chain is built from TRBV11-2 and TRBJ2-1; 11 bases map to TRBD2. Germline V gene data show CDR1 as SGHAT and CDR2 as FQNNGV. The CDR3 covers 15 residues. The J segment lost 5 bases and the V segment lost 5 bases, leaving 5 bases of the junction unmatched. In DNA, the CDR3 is TGTGCCAGCAGCCCAATAGCGGGGGGGAACAATGAGCAGTTCTTC. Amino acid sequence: CASSPIAGGNNEQFF.

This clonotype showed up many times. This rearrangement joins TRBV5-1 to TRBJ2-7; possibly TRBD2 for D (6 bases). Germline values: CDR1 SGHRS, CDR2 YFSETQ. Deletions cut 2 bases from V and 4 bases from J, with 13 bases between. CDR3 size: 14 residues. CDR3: CASSLPGTLYEQYF. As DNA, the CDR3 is TGCGCCAGCAGCTTACCGGGGACTCTTTACGAGCAGTACTTC.

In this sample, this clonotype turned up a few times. CDR3: CASSQNLGQGLWDEQFF. CDR3 bases: TGCGCCAGCAGCCAGAACCTCGGGCAGGGTCTCTGGGATGAGCAGTTCTTC. V is TRBV4-3 and J is TRBJ2-1, with D perhaps TRBD1 (5 bases). The CDR3 totals 17 residues. Germline V gene lookup returns CDR1 LGHNA and CDR2 YSLEER. V was clipped by 3 bases and J by 8 bases, with 23 bases between them.

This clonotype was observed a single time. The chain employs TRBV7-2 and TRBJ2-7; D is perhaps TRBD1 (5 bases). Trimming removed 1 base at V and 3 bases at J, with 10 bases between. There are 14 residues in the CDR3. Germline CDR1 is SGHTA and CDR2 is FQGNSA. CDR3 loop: CASSLVTANYEQYF. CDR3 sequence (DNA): TGTGCCAGCAGCTTAGTGACAGCGAACTACGAGCAGTACTTC.

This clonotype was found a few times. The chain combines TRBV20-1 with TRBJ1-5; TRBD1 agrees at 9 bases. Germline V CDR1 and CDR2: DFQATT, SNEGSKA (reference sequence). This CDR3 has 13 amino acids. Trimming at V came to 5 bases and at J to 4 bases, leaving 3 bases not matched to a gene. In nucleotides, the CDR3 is TGCAGTGCTGGGGGACAGGGAAATCAGCCCCAGCATTTT. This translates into CSAGGQGNQPQHF.

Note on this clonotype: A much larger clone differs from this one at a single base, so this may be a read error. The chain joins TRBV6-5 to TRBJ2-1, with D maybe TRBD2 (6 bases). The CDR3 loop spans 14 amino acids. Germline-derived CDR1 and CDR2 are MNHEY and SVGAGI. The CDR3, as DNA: TGTGCCAGCAGGTACTCCCTAGCGAGGGATGAGCAGTTCTTC. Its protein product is CASRYSLARDEQFF.

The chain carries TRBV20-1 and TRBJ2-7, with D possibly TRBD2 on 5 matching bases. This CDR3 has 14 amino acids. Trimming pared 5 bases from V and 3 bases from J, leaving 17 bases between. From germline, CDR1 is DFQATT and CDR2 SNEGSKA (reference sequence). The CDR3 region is CSAGSRETVYEQYF. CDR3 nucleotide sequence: TGCAGTGCTGGGAGTCGTGAGACTGTCTACGAGCAGTACTTC.

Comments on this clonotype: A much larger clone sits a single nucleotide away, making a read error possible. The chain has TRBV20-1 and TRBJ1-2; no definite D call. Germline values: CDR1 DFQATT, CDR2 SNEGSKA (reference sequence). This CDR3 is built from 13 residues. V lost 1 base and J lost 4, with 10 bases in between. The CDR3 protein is CSARGARAYGYTF. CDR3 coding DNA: TGCAGTGCTAGAGGGGCGCGCGCCTATGGCTACACCTTC.

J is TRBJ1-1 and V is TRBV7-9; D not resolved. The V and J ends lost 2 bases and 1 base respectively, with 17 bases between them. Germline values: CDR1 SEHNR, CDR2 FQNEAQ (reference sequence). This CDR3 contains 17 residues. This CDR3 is CASSLPRWALRNTEAFF. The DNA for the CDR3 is TGTGCCAGCAGCTTACCCAGGTGGGCGCTGCGGAACACTGAAGCTTTCTTT. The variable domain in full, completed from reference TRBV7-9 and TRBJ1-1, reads DTGVSQNPRHKITKRGQNVTFRCDPISEHNRLYWYRQTLGQGPEFLTYFQNEAQLEKSRLLSDRFSAERPKGSFSTLEIQRTEQGDSAMYLCASSLPRWALRNTEAFFGQGTRLTVV.

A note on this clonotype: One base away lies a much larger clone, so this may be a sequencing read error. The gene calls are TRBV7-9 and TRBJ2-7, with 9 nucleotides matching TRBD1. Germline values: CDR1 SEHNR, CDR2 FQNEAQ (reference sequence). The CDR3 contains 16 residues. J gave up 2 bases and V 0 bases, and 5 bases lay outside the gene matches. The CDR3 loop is CASSLASGQGPYEQYF. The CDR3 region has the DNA TGTGCCAGCAGCTTAGCGTCGGGACAGGGACCCTACGAGCAGTACTTC. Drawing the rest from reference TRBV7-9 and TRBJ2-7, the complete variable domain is DTGVSQNPRHKITKRGQNVTFRCDPISEHNRLYWYRQTLGQGPEFLTYFQNEAQLEKSRLLSDRFSAERPKGSFSTLEIQRTEQGDSAMYLCASSLASGQGPYEQYFGPGTRLTVT.

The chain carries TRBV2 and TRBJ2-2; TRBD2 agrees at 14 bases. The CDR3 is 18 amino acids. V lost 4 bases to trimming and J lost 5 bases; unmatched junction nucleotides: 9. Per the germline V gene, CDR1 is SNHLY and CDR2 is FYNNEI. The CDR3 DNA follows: TGTGCCAGCAGTGGACTAGCGGGGGGGCATGCGAGTACCGGGGAGCTGTTTTTT. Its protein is CASSGLAGGHASTGELFF.

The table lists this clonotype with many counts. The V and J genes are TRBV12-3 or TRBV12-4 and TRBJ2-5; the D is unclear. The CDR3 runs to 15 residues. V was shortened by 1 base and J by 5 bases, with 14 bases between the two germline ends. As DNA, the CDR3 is TGTGCCAGCAGTTTAGGGGTGCCCACAAAGGAGACCCAGTACTTC. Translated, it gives CASSLGVPTKETQYF.

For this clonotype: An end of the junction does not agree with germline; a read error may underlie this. In DNA, the CDR3 is TGCGCCAGCAGCTTGGCTCCCACTAGCGGGAATTACAGTGAGCAGTTCTTC. It yields the protein CASSLAPTSGNYSEQFF. The gene calls are TRBV5-1 and TRBJ2-1, with 10 positions matching TRBD2. The CDR3 runs to 17 residues. CDR1 and CDR2 (germline): SGHRS, YFSETQ.

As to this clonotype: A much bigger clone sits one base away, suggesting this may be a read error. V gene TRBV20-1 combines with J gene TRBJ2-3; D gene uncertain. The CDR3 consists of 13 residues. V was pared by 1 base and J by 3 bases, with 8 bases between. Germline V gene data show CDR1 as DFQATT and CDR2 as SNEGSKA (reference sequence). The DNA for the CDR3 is TGCAGTGCTAGAGTCCACGCTACAGATACGCAGTATTTT. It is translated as CSARVHATDTQYF.

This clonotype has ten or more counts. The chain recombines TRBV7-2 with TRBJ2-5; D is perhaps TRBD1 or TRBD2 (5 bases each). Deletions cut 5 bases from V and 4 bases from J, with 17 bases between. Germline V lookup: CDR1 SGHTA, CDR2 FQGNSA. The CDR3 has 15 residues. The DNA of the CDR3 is TGTGCCAGCAGCCGCGCAGTGTCCGGGGCAGAGACCCAGTACTTC. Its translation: CASSRAVSGAETQYF.

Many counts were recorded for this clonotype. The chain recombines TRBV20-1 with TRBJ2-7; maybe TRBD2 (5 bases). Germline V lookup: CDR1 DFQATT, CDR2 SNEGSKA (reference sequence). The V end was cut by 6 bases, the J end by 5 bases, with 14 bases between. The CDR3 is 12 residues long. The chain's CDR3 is CSAARGSNEQYF. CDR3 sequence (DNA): TGCAGTGCCGCCAGAGGGAGCAACGAGCAGTACTTC.

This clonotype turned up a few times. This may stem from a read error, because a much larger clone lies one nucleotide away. The CDR3 region is CASSQWTSGARTDAQYF. CDR3 nucleotide sequence: TGTGCCAGCAGCCAGTGGACTAGCGGGGCCCGCACAGATGCGCAGTATTTT. The V gene is TRBV3-1, the J gene TRBJ2-3, with 12 nucleotides matching TRBD2. In germline, CDR1 is LGHDT, CDR2 YNNKEL (reference sequence). This CDR3 is 17 amino acids long.

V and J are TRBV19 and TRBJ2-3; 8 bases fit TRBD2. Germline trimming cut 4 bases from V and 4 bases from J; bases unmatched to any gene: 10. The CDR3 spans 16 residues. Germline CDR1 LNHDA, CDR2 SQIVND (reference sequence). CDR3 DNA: TGTGCCAGTAGTACCTTGGGACTAGTGGTCGCAGATACGCAGTATTTT. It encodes CASSTLGLVVADTQYF.

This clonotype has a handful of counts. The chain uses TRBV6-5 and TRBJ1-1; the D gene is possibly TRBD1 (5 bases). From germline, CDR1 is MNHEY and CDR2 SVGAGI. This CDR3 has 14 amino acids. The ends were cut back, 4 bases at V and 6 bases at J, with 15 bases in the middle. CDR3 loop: CASSFPGKGAEAFF. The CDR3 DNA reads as TGTGCCAGCAGTTTCCCAGGGAAGGGCGCTGAAGCTTTCTTT.

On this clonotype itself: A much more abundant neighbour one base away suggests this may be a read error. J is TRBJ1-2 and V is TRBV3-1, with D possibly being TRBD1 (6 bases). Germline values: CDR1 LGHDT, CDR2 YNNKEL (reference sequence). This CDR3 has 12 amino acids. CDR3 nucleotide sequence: TGTGCCGGCAGCCAGTGGGGGCGAGGCTACACCTTC. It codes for CAGSQWGRGYTF.